One T cell receptor beta chain is described in this entry. Germline assignment: CDR1 SGDLS and CDR2 YYNGEE. Trimming cost V 3 bases and J 0 bases, with 7 bases left between them. This CDR3 has 13 amino acids. This sample was included in a study of control samples from healthy donors and cancer patients. Assay used: immunoSEQ multiplex PCR; TCRdb lists only in-frame clones, some missing. The sample contains about 190,000 clones, 91% of which appear only once. This chain uses TRBV9 with TRBJ2-7; D is ambiguous. The receptor's source is a young man in good health. The specimen was blood. CDR3: CASSAQNSYEQYF. Written as DNA, the CDR3 is TGTGCCAGCAGCGCCCAGAACTCCTACGAGCAGTACTTC.